These 25 T cell receptor beta chains share one sample of origin, sequenced in a study of response to subunit inactivated influenza vaccine (dated by TCRdb to between 2018 and 2020). The library was built by means of RT-PCR. Instrument used: Illumina HiSeq 2500. Clones were called with MiXCR by TCRdb after fastp trimmed the public reads at Q25, and only in-frame beta chains were retained. Rows with a matching CDR3 protein are joined into one entry that keeps the most common DNA and genes. This sample holds about 540,000 distinct CDR3 sequences; around 21% were observed only once. The top ten hold 2.5% to 3.5% of the sample. These data also featured in a second study, about T cells expressing NK-cell markers. As the second publication notes: TCR beta cDNA libraries were made by 5'RACE template switching that added a universal primer site and unique molecular identifiers.

The sequencing here drew on CD4+ T cells sorted from PBMCs, taken 11 to 12 days after vaccination. Receptors originate from a man aged 45-65 years who received an inactivated influenza vaccine. Donor details come from another sample of the same person, matched by shared clones.

This sequence joins TRBV20-1 and TRBJ2-1; maybe TRBD1 (5 bases). V gave up 6 bases and J gave up 4 bases, with 16 bases separating them. In germline, CDR1 is DFQATT, CDR2 SNEGSKA (reference sequence). This CDR3 comprises 14 residues. DNA of the CDR3: TGCAGTGCACAAGGACAACCTCCATACAATGAGCAGTTCTTC. As protein: CSAQGQPPYNEQFF.

This clonotype has a count of ten or more. The chain employs TRBV5-1 and TRBJ2-2; 11 bases align to TRBD2. The germline V gene encodes CDR1 SGHRS and CDR2 YFSETQ. After removal of 2 bases from V and 1 base from J, the junction contained 4 bases not matched to a gene. The CDR3 extends over 17 amino acids. The CDR3 coding sequence is TGCGCCAGCAGCTTAAGGACTAGCGGGCAGAACACCGGGGAGCTGTTTTTT. Amino acid sequence: CASSLRTSGQNTGELFF.

This clonotype was counted many times. The V call is TRBV9, the J call TRBJ2-3; D is uncertain. From germline, CDR1 is SGDLS and CDR2 YYNGEE. V dropped 0 bases and J dropped 2 bases, with 10 bases sitting between them. The CDR3 contains 15 residues. This CDR3 is CASSVGAVSTDTQYF. The CDR3 nucleotides read TGTGCCAGCAGCGTAGGTGCAGTTTCCACAGATACGCAGTATTTT.

Many counts were recorded for this clonotype. Germline and junction disagree at one end, which may indicate a read error. The chain carries TRBV7-9 and TRBJ2-5, with 9 bases fitting TRBD2. The germline V gene encodes CDR1 SEHNR and CDR2 FQNEAQ (reference sequence). The CDR3 runs 11 residues. Here the CDR3 DNA reads TGTGCCAGCAGCACCGGGACTAGCCCGTTCTTC. It codes for CASSTGTSPFF.

This clonotype showed up many times. The chain is built from TRBV11-2 and TRBJ1-1; tentative D call: TRBD1 (5 bases). Germline CDR1 is SGHAT and CDR2 is FQNNGV. This CDR3 has 15 amino acids. Trimming left V 5 bases short and J 3 bases short, with 16 bases between. As DNA, the CDR3 is TGTGCCAGCAGCCCCGGGACCGCCGGTCACACTGAAGCTTTCTTT. As protein: CASSPGTAGHTEAFF. The whole variable domain, filled in from reference TRBV11-2 and TRBJ1-1, reads EAGVAQSPRYKIIEKRQSVAFWCNPISGHATLYWYQQILGQGPKLLIQFQNNGVVDDSQLPKDRFSAERLKGVDSTLKIQPAKLEDSAVYLCASSPGTAGHTEAFFGQGTRLTVV.

The J gene is TRBJ2-1, the V gene TRBV7-8; TRBD1 aligns across 9 bases. The CDR3 has 14 residues. Germline loops: CDR1 SGHVS, CDR2 FQNEAQ. The J segment lost 2 bases and the V segment lost 8 bases, leaving 4 bases of the junction unmatched. The CDR3 DNA follows: TGTGCCAGCGGGAGACAGGGGGCCTACAATGAGCAGTTCTTC. This codes for CASGRQGAYNEQFF. Full variable domain (outside the CDR3, taken from reference TRBV7-8 and TRBJ2-1): GAGVSQSPRYKVAKRGQDVALRCDPISGHVSLFWYQQALGQGPEFLTYFQNEAQLDKSGLPSDRFFAERPEGSVSTLKIQRTQQEDSAVYLCASGRQGAYNEQFFGPGTRLTVL.

This clonotype was seen a handful of times. The CDR3 protein is CASSKRQGMDEQFF. The CDR3 DNA reads TGCGCCAGCAGCAAGAGACAGGGTATGGATGAGCAGTTCTTC. The V call is TRBV4-1, the J call TRBJ2-1; 7 bases match TRBD1. Trimming at V came to 5 bases and at J to 8 bases, leaving 9 bases not matched to a gene. Per germline, CDR1 MGHRA and CDR2 YSYEKL. There are 14 residues in the CDR3.

In this sample, this clonotype turned up a few times. The CDR3 spells CSARGGYGNTIYF. The CDR3 DNA is TGCAGTGCTAGAGGGGGATACGGAAACACCATATATTTT. The rearrangement joins TRBV20-1 to TRBJ1-3; D ambiguous. This CDR3 has 13 residues. Looked up from germline, CDR1 is DFQATT and CDR2 is SNEGSKA (reference sequence). The V and J ends lost 1 base and 4 bases respectively, with 8 bases between them.

This chain joins TRBV6-6 and TRBJ1-6; D gene unclear. Germline CDR1 MNHNY, CDR2 SVGAGI (reference sequence). The germline V and J ends were trimmed by 3 bases and 14 bases, with 8 bases remaining between them. The CDR3 has 11 residues. The CDR3 here is CASSYLDALHF. CDR3 DNA: TGTGCCAGCAGTTATTTGGATGCCCTCCACTTT.

This rearrangement joins TRBV5-1 to TRBJ2-5; no definite D call. V lost 0 bases and J 4 bases, leaving 7 bases between the germline ends. Germline-derived CDR1 and CDR2 are SGHRS and YFSETQ. The CDR3 covers 13 residues. Written as DNA, the CDR3 is TGCGCCAGCAGCTTGGGTAAAAGAGAGACCCAGTACTTC. This translates into CASSLGKRETQYF.

The gene calls are TRBV20-1 and TRBJ1-5; 7 nucleotides align to TRBD1. Germline V CDR1 and CDR2: DFQATT, SNEGSKA (reference sequence). V shed 3 bases and J 2 bases; nucleotides not matched to a gene: 7. The CDR3 is made up of 15 amino acids. The CDR3 protein is CSASPGTGGNQPQHF. In DNA form, the CDR3 reads TGCAGTGCTAGTCCCGGAACAGGGGGCAATCAGCCCCAGCATTTT.

The J gene is TRBJ1-2, the V gene TRBV30; TRBD1 aligns across 7 bases. The V and J ends lost 0 bases and 5 bases, in that order; junction bases with no gene match: 0. Germline CDR1 is GTSNPN and CDR2 is SVGIG (reference sequence). CDR3 length: 12 amino acids. The CDR3 nucleotides are TGTGCCTGGAGTGTACAGGGGTATGGCTACACCTTC. Protein product: CAWSVQGYGYTF.

The V and J genes are TRBV5-1 and TRBJ2-1; a possible D gene is TRBD2 (6 bases). Trimming stripped 4 bases from V and 6 bases from J, with 17 bases between. The germline V gene encodes CDR1 SGHRS and CDR2 YFSETQ. This CDR3 spans 15 amino acids. The CDR3 protein is CASSLSGLDVNEQFF. The CDR3 bases are TGCGCCAGCAGCCTATCGGGACTTGATGTCAATGAGCAGTTCTTC.

This clonotype was seen a few times. This chain connects TRBV20-1 to TRBJ2-7, with 11 positions matching TRBD2. CDR1 is DFQATT, CDR2 SNEGSKA, per germline (reference sequence). CDR3 length equals 15 residues. J was trimmed by 4 bases and V by 0 bases; bases with no gene match: 5. The chain's CDR3 is CSAREASGRLYEQYF. The DNA of the CDR3 is TGCAGTGCTAGAGAGGCTAGCGGGAGGTTGTACGAGCAGTACTTC.

The rearrangement joins TRBV24-1 to TRBJ2-1, with 7 bases fitting TRBD2. Looked up from germline, CDR1 is KGHDR and CDR2 is SFDVKD. The CDR3 runs 14 residues. The junction had 12 bases not matched to a gene; V was cut back by 9 bases and J by 8 bases. The CDR3, as DNA: TGTGCCACCGGGGAAGGGACTACCGTCGATGAGCAGTTCTTC. This translates into CATGEGTTVDEQFF.

CDR3 amino acids: CASSYSKYAVTYEQYF. The CDR3 DNA is TGTGCCAGCAGTTACTCGAAGTACGCGGTTACCTACGAGCAGTACTTC. The V and J genes are TRBV6-5 and TRBJ2-7; D unclear. The V gene lost 0 bases and the J gene lost 2 bases, with 14 bases spanning the gap. The CDR3 loop spans 16 amino acids. CDR1 MNHEY and CDR2 SVGAGI come from the germline V gene.

The genes are TRBV6-2 or TRBV6-3 and TRBJ1-1; D unresolved. CDR1 is MNHEY, CDR2 SVGEGT, per germline. The CDR3 contains 14 residues. V lost 6 bases and J 3 bases, leaving 14 bases between the germline ends. The CDR3 DNA follows: TGTGCCAGCAGCCGGGTTTCGTGGGACACTGAAGCTTTCTTT. As protein: CASSRVSWDTEAFF.

This clonotype was detected only a few times. The chain joins TRBV7-2 to TRBJ1-1; perhaps TRBD1 as D (6 bases). V gave up 0 bases and J gave up 4 bases, with 15 bases separating them. The germline CDR1 and CDR2 sequences are SGHTA and FQGNSA. The CDR3 is 16 residues long. The CDR3 region is CASSLANRVLGTEAFF. Written as DNA, the CDR3 is TGTGCCAGCAGCTTAGCCAACAGGGTTTTGGGCACTGAAGCTTTCTTT.

The chain joins TRBV14 to TRBJ1-1; D unclear. The CDR3 has 13 amino acids. V was trimmed by 2 bases and J by 6 bases, leaving 10 bases between them. From germline, CDR1 is SGHDN and CDR2 FVKESK. The chain's CDR3 is CASSQHPGAEAFF. In DNA form, the CDR3 reads TGTGCCAGCAGCCAACACCCTGGGGCTGAAGCTTTCTTT.

The chain couples TRBV5-1 to TRBJ2-2, with D tentatively TRBD2 (5 bases). The CDR3 runs to 15 residues. V dropped 1 base and J dropped 6 bases, with 13 bases sitting between them. Germline V lookup: CDR1 SGHRS, CDR2 YFSETQ. CDR3 in amino acids: CASSLLKTGSGELFF. For the CDR3, the DNA is TGCGCCAGCAGCTTGTTAAAAACGGGGTCCGGGGAGCTGTTTTTT.

This clonotype was detected ten times or more. The chain recombines TRBV20-1 with TRBJ1-5; D unclear. Trimming left V 5 bases short and J 7 bases short, with 6 bases between. The germline gives CDR1 DFQATT, CDR2 SNEGSKA (reference sequence). The CDR3 length is 10 residues. The CDR3 coding sequence is TGCAGTGCTCCGGGGCAGCCCCAGCATTTT. Translation: CSAPGQPQHF.

The chain couples TRBV5-5 to TRBJ2-1; D not certain. The germline CDR1 and CDR2 sequences are SGHKS and YYEKEE (reference sequence). Trimming took 0 bases from V and 2 from J, leaving 9 bases between them. The CDR3 has 15 residues. CDR3 in DNA: TGTGCCAGCAGCTTGGGCACCGCTCCCTACAATGAGCAGTTCTTC. It yields the protein CASSLGTAPYNEQFF.

This clonotype was picked up a small number of times. V gene TRBV20-1 combines with J gene TRBJ2-4; 7 bases match TRBD2. Germline-derived CDR1 and CDR2 are DFQATT and SNEGSKA (reference sequence). Trimming took 5 bases from V and 7 from J; bases not matched to a gene: 11. This CDR3 region has 14 residues. DNA for the CDR3: TGCAGTGCTGTCCGACCGGGACTATCTAACATTCAGTACTTC. It codes for CSAVRPGLSNIQYF.

The rearrangement links TRBV6-2 or TRBV6-3 to TRBJ1-5, with D possibly being TRBD1 (6 bases). V gave up 6 bases and J gave up 3 bases, with 9 bases separating them. Per germline, CDR1 MNHEY and CDR2 SVGEGT. The CDR3 is 13 residues long. The CDR3 reads CASRDRYNQPQHF. As DNA, the CDR3 is TGTGCCAGCAGGGACAGATACAATCAGCCCCAGCATTTT.

The CDR3 sequence is CASSRGTSGGATDTQYF. CDR3 sequence (DNA): TGCGCCAGCAGCCGCGGGACTAGCGGGGGGGCCACAGATACGCAGTATTTT. This rearrangement joins TRBV4-3 to TRBJ2-3; 16 nucleotides match TRBD2. The CDR3 sequence is 17 residues long. The junction had 3 bases not matched to a gene; V was cut back by 4 bases and J by 2 bases. Germline V gene data show CDR1 as LGHNA and CDR2 as YSLEER.